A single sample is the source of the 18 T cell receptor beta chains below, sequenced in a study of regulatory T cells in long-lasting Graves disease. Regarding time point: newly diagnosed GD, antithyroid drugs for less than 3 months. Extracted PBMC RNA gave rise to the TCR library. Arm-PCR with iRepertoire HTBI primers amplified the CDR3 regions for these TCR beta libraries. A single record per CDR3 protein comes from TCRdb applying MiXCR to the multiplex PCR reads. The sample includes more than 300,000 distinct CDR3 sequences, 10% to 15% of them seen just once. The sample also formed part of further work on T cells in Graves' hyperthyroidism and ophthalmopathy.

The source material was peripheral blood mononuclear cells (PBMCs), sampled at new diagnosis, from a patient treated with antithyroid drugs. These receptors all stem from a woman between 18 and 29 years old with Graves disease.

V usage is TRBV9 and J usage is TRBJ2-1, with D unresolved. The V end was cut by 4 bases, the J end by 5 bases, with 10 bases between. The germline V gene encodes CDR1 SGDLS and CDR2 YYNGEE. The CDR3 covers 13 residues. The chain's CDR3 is CASSFGSNNEQFF. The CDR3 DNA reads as TGTGCCAGCAGCTTTGGGTCGAACAATGAGCAGTTCTTC. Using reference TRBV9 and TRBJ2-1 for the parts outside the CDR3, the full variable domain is DSGVTQTPKHLITATGQRVTLRCSPRSGDLSVYWYQQSLDQGLQFLIQYYNGEERAKGNILERFSAQQFPDLHSELNLSSLELGDSALYFCASSFGSNNEQFFGPGTRLTVL.

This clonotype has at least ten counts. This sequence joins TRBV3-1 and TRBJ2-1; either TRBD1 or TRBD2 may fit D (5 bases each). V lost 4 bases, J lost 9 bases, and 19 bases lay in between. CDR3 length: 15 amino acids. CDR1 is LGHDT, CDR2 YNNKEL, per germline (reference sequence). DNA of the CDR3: TGTGCCAGCAGCCCTCCTGCCCCAGGTGGGGGTGAGCAGTTCTTC. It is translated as CASSPPAPGGGEQFF.

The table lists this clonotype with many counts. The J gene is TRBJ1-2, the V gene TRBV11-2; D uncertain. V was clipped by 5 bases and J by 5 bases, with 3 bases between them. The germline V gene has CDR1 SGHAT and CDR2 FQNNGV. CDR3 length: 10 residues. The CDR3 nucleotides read TGTGCCAGCAGCGGATATGGCTACACCTTC. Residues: CASSGYGYTF. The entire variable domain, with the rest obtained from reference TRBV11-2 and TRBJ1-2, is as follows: EAGVAQSPRYKIIEKRQSVAFWCNPISGHATLYWYQQILGQGPKLLIQFQNNGVVDDSQLPKDRFSAERLKGVDSTLKIQPAKLEDSAVYLCASSGYGYTFGSGTRLTVV.

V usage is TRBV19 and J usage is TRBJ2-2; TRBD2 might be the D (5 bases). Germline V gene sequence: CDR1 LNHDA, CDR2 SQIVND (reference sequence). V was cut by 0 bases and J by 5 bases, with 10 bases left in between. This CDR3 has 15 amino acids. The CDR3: CASSIEGRRTGELFF. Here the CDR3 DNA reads TGTGCCAGTAGTATAGAGGGCCGGAGGACCGGGGAGCTGTTTTTT.

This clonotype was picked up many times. The CDR3 region is CASSSLRWTDTQYF. CDR3 sequence (DNA): TGTGCCAGCAGTTCACTCCGGTGGACAGATACGCAGTATTTT. This chain joins TRBV6-9 and TRBJ2-3; no clear D. Trimming removed 4 bases from V and 3 bases from J, with 11 bases in between. Germline V CDR1 and CDR2: MNHGY, SVAAGI. CDR3 size: 14 residues.

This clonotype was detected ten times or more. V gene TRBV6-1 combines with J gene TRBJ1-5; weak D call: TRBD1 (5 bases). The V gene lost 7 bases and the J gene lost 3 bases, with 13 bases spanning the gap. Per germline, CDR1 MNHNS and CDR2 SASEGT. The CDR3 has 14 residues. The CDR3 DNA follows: TGTGCCAGCATGTTGACAGACTACAATCAGCCCCAGCATTTT. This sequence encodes CASMLTDYNQPQHF.

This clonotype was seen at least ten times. DNA of the CDR3: TGCGCCAGCAGCCAAGACAAGGCAGGGCTCTATGGCTACACCTTC. Amino acids: CASSQDKAGLYGYTF. The genes are TRBV4-1 and TRBJ1-2; maybe TRBD1 (5 bases). Per germline, CDR1 MGHRA and CDR2 YSYEKL. The CDR3 contains 15 residues. Trimming left V 0 bases short and J 4 bases short, with 12 bases between.

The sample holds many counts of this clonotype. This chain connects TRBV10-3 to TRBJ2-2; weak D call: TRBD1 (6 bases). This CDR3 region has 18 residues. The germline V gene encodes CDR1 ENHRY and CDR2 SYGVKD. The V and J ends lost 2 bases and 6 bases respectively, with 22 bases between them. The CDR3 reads CAISEGPSGTPGPGELFF. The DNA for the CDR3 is TGTGCCATCAGTGAGGGACCGAGTGGGACACCAGGGCCCGGGGAGCTGTTTTTT.

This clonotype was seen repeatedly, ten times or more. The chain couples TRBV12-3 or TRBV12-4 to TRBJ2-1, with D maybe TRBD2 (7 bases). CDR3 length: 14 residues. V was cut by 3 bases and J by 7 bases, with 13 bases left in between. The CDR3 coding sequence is TGTGCCAGCAGTTTGAGGGGGGGCAAAAATGAGCAGTTCTTC. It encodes CASSLRGGKNEQFF.

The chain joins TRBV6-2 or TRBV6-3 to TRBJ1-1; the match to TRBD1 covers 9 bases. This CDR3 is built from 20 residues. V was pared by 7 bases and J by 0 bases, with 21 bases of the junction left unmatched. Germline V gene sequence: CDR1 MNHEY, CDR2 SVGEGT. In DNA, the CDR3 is TGTGCCAGCATTATCTCCTTTTCGGGGACAGGGCCTCCCATGAACACTGAAGCTTTCTTT. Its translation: CASIISFSGTGPPMNTEAFF.

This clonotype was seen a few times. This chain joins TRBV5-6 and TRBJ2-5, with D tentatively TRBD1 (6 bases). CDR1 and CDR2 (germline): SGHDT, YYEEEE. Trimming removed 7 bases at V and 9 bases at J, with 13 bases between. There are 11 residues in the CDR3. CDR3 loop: CASRSKGAQYF. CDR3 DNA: TGTGCCAGCCGAAGCAAGGGGGCCCAGTACTTC. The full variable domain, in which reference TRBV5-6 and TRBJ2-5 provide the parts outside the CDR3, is DAGVTQSPTHLIKTRGQQVTLRCSPKSGHDTVSWYQQALGQGPQFIFQYYEEEERQRGNFPDRFSGHQFPNYSSELNVNALLLGDSALYLCASRSKGAQYFGPGTRLLVL.

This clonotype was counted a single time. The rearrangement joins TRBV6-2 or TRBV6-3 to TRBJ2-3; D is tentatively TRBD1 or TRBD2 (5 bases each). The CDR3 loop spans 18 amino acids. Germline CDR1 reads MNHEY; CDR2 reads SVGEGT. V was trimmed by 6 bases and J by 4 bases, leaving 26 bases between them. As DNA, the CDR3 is TGTGCCAGCAGGGATGAGGGGCCAGGGCTCGGATCGTCAGATACGCAGTATTTT. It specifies CASRDEGPGLGSSDTQYF.

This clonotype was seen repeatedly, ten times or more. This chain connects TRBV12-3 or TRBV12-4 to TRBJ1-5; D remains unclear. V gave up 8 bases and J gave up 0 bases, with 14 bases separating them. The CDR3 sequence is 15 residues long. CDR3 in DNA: TGTGCCAGCCACGGCTGGAGTTATAGCAATCAGCCCCAGCATTTT. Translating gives CASHGWSYSNQPQHF.

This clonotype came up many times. In nucleotides, the CDR3 is TGTGCCAGCATGTGGAGTGGGGGCGAGAACACTGAAGCTTTCTTT. Its translation: CASMWSGGENTEAFF. V is TRBV6-1 and J is TRBJ1-1; tentative D call: TRBD1 (6 bases). Between the trimmed V and J ends, which lost 7 bases and 1 base, there was a span of 16 bases. Germline lookup yields CDR1 MNHNS and CDR2 SASEGT. The CDR3 runs 15 residues.

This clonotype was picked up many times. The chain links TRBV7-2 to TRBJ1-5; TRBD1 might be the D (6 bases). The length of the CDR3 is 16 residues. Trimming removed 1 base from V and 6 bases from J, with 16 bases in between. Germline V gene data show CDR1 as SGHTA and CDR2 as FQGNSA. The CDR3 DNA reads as TGTGCCAGCAGCTTAGGGTACAGGGCCCTAGGTCAGCCCCAGCATTTT. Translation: CASSLGYRALGQPQHF.

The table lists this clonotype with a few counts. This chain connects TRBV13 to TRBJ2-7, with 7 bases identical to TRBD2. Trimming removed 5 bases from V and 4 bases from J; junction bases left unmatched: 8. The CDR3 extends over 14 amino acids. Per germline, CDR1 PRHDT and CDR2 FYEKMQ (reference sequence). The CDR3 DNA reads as TGTGCCAGCAGCCCACAAGCGGGATCGTACGAGCAGTACTTC. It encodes CASSPQAGSYEQYF.

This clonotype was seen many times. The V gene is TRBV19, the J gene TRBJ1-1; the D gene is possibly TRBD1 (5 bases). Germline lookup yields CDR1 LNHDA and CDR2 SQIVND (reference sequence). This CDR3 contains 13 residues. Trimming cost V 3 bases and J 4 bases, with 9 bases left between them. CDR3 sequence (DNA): TGTGCCAGTAGTATGCAAGGGGCCACTGAAGCTTTCTTT. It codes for CASSMQGATEAFF.

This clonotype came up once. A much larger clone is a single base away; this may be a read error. The CDR3 is CASSVAPGQQGTQYF. The CDR3, as DNA: TGTGCCAGCAGCGTAGCTCCGGGACAGCAAGGGACCCAGTACTTC. The chain is built from TRBV9 and TRBJ2-5, with TRBD1 matching over 7 bases. From germline, CDR1 is SGDLS and CDR2 YYNGEE. The CDR3 extends over 15 amino acids. Combining the CDR3 with reference TRBV9 and TRBJ2-5 gives the whole variable domain DSGVTQTPKHLITATGQRVTLRCSPRSGDLSVYWYQQSLDQGLQFLIQYYNGEERAKGNILERFSAQQFPDLHSELNLSSLELGDSALYFCASSVAPGQQGTQYFGPGTRLLVL.